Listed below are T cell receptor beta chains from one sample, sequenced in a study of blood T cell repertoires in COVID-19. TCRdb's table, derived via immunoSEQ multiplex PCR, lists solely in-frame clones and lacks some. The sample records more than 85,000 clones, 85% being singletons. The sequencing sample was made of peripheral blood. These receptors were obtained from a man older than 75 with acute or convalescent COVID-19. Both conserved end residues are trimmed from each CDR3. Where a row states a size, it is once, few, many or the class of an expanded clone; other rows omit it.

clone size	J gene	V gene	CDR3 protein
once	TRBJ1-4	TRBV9	ASSPRDRVPAGAEKLF
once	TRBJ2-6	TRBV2	ASEDRAGANVLT
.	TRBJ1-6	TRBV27	ASSSDRGSSPLH
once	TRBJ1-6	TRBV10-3	AIGTATDNSPLH
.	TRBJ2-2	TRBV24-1	ATSGILAGGLTNTGELF
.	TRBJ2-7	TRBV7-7	ASSRGQGASYEQY
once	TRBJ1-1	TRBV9	ASSGRDFDTEAF
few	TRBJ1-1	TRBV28	ASSSGARNTEAF
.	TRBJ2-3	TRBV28	ASLDGLSTDTQY
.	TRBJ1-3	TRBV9	ASSVGGGGNTIY
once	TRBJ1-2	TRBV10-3	AITAGGDNYGYT
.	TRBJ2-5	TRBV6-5	ASTPREAGKETQY
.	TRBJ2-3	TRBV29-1	SVVGLAEVGTQY
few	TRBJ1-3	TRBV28	ASNPEGKRTGGLSSSGNTIY
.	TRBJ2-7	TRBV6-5	ASRQGQYEQY
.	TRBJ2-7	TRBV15	ATSRDRAGDEQY
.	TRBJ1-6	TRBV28	ASSTRTGYSPLH
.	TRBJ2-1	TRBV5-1	ASSLVGGAYNEQF
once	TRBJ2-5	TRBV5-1	ASSLEAGRKTQY
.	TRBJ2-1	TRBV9	ASSVGLAGVNEQF
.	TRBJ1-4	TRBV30	ASVTSRGEKLF
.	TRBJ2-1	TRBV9	ASSESGRDGEQF
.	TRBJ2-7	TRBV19	ASSTTGTAYEQY
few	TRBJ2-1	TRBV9	ASSVVPAPNEQF
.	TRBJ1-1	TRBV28	ASRYRDRWSEAF
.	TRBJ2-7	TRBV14	ASSQAARGLEEQY
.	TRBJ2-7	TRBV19	ASSSAGPAYEQY
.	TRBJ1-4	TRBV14	ASSHDKGAGEKLF
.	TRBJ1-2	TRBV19	ASSRGGGFGYT
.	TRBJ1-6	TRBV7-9	ASSRGSEWPLH
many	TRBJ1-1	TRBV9	ASSAAQGLGTEAF
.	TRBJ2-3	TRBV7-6	ASSTTGADTQY
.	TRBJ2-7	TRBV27	ASSLSGQSYEQY
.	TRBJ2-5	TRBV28	ASSSAGPVQETQY
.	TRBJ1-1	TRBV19	ASSIIGVGTEAF
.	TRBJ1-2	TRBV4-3	ASSHRQGFGYT
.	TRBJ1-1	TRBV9	ASSVGQGRAEAF
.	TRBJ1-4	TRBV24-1	ATSDRDSYEKLF
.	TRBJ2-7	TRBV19	ASSTDRSYEQY
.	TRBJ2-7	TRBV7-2	ASSLAGGRGYEQY
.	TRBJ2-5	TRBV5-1	ASSLGFSYQETQY
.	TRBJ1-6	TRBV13	ASSPPGQGSSYNSPLH
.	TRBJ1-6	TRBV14	ASSQPDSTSPLH
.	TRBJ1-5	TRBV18	ASSPGTGVDNQPQH
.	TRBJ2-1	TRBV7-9	ASSLEAAGGF